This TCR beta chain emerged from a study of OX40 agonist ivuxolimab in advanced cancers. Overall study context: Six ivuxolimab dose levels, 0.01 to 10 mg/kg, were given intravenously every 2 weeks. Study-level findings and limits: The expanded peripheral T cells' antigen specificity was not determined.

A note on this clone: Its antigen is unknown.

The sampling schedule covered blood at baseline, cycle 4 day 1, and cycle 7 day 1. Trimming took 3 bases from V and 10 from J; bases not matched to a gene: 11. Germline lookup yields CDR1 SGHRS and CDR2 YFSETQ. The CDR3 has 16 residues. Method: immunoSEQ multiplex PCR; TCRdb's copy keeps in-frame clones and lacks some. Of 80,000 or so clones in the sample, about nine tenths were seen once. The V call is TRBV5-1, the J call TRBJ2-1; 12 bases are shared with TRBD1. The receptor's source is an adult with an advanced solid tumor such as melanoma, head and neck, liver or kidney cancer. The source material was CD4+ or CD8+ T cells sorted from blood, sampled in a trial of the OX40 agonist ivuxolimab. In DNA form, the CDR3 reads TGCGCCAGCAGCTGGATCGGGACAGGGGGCGCGGGGGAGCAGTTCTTC. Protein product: CASSWIGTGGAGEQFF.